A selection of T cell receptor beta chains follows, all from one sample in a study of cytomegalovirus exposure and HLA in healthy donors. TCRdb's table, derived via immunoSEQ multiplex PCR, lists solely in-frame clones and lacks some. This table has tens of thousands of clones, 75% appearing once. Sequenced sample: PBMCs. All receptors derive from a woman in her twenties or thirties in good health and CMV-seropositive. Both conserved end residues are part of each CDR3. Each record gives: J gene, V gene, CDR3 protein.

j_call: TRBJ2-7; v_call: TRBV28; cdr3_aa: CASSLGREQYF
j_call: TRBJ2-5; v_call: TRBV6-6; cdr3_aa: CASSYGGETQYF
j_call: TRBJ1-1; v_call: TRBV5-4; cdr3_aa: CASSAGNMNTEAFF
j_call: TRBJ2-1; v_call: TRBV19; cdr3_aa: CASSLLRGEQFF
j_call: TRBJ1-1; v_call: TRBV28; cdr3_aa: CASSLGGDSTEAFF
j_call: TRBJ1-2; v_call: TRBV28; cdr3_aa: CASNEDRGDYGYTF
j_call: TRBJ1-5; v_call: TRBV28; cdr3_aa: CASSRTGTNQPQHF
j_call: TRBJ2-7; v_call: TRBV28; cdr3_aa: CASSLRGEQYF
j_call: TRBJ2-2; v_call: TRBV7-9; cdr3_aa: CASSHDRGKGTGELFF
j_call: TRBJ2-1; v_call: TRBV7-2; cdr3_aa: CASSYLGGFNEQFF
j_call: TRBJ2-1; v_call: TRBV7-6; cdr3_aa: CATTEERSNNEQFF
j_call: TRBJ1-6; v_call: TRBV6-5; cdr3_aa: CASRKGQGGSPLHF
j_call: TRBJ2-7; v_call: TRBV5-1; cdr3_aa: CASSLRDRTYEQYF
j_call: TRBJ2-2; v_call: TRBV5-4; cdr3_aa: CASSAASGRYTAGELFF
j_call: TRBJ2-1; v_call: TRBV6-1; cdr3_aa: CASRGLAYHEQFF
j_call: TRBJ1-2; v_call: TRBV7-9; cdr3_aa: CASSPRRGAGGYGYTF
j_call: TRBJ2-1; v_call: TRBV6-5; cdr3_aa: CASSLTSGRNSEQFF
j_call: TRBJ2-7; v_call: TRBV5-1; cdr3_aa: CASSPGTSVQYF
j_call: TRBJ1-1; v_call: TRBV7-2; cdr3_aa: CASSLWMTDLNTEAFF
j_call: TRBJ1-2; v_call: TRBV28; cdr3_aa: CASSFAGREYGYTF
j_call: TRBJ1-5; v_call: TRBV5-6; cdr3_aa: CASSLTGSGQPQHF
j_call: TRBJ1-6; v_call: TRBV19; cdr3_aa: CASRWDRGPNSPLHF
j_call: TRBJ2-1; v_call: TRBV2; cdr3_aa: CASTGQGAGEQFF
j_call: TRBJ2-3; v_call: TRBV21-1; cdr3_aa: CASSTQLAGVPDTQYF
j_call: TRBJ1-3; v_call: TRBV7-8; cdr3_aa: CASSPITGTGNTIYF
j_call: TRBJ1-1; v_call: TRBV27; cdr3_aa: CASRSDRATEAFF
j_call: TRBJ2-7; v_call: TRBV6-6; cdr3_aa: CASSSPMLGAYEQYF
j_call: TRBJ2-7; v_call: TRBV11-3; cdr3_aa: CASSLPRTSPYEQYF
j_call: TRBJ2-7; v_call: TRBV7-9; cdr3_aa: CASSFGTTGAYEQYF
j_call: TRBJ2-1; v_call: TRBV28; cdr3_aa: CASSFGSSYNEQFF
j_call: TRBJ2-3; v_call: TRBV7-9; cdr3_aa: CASSFDRGPDTQYF
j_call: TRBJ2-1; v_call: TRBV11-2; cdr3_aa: CASRSLAGLFDEQFF
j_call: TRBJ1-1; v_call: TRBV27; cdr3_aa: CASSPWGGTEAFF
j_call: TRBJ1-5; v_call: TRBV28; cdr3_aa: CASSLLGGFGGDNQPQHF
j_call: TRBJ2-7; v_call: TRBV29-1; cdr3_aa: CSAPGTSGTYEQYF
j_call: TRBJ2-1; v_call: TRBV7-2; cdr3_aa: CASSSLTSGRAGAYNEQFF
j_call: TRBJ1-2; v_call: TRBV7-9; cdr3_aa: CASSLAWRQGADGYTF
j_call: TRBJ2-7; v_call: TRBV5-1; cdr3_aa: CASSLLGGSSYEQYF
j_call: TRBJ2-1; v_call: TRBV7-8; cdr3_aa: CASSLSGYRAGNEQFF
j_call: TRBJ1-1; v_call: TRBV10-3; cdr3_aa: CAISGGMNTEAFF
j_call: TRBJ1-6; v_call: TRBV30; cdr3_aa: CAWAQGNSPLHF
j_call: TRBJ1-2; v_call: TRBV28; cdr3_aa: CASTSTGVHGYTF
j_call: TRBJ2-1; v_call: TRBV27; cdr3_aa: CASSLSPRTSGRYNEQFF
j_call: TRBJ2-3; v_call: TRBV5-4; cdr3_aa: CASRTSGRALDTQYF
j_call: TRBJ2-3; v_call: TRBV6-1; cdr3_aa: CASSESLVITGDTQYF
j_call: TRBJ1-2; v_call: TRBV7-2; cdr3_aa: CASSLRLGGSNYGYTF
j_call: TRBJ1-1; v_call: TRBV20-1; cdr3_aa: CSATDRQAFF
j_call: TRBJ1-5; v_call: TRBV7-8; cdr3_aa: CASSLAGDRGYNQPQHF
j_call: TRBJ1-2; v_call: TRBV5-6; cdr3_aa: CASTLSAGLNYGYTF
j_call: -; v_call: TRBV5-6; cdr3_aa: CASSFSVGTSPYEQYF
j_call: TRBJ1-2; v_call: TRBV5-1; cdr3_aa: CASSSPRAGTEPNYGYTF
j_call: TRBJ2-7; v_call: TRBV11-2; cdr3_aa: CASSLSRDEQYF
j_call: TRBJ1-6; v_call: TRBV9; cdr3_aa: CASSPRGGEQYSPLHF
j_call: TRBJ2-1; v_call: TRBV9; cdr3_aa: CASSASGRRHNEQFF
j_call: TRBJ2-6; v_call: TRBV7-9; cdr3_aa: CASSGMGQFSGANVLTF
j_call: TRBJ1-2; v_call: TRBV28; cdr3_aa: CASRDTGEYGYTF
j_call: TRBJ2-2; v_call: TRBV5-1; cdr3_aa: CASRQDRGQFGELFF
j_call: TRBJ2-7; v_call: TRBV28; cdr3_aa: CASSQTSQGFGEQYF
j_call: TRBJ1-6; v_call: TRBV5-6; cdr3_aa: CASSLGTGSSYNSPLHF
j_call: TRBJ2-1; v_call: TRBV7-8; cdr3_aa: CASSLRAGGQFF